This T cell receptor beta chain was obtained from a study of cytomegalovirus exposure and HLA in healthy donors. Study conclusions and caveats: Roughly uniform depth of sequencing across donors was assumed in presence/absence analyses. The HLA-A and HLA-B alleles of most subjects were reportedly predicted accurately from TCR beta sequences. Testing in vitro showed a few CMV-associated chains specific for CMV antigens.

The PCR was carried out with 60 Vbeta primers and 13 Jbeta primers. Clones were sequenced by immunoSEQ multiplex PCR, and TCRdb holds only the in-frame ones, with some missing. The sample includes over 150,000 clones, approximately 85% of them seen just once. Likely unrecorded immune exposures existed in these nominally healthy donors. CDR1 is SGHNT and CDR2 is YYREEE in the germline V gene (reference sequence). This CDR3 has 15 amino acids. The V end was cut by 0 bases, the J end by 5 bases, with 14 bases between. Notes on this clone: Its antigen is undetermined.

V and J are TRBV5-4 and TRBJ2-5; perhaps TRBD2 as D (6 bases). This TCR was sampled from a woman aged 45-65 years in good health and CMV-seropositive. Sequencing was performed on PBMCs. CDR3 nucleotide sequence: TGTGCCAGCAGCTTGGTCGGGGGAGCCGGGGAGACCCAGTACTTC. It translates to CASSLVGGAGETQYF. Supplemented by reference TRBV5-4 and TRBJ2-5, the full variable domain reads ETGVTQSPTHLIKTRGQQVTLRCSSQSGHNTVSWYQQALGQGPQFIFQYYREEENGRGNFPPRFSGLQFPNYSSELNVNALELDDSALYLCASSLVGGAGETQYFGPGTRLLVL.